This is a list of T cell receptor beta chains from one sample in a study of cytomegalovirus exposure and HLA in healthy donors. Data came from immunoSEQ multiplex PCR; TCRdb stores just in-frame clones and leaves some out. The sample has about 180,000 clones, 70% to 80% seen once; the top ten hold about 1.3%. The sequenced sample consisted of PBMCs. The receptor source for this set is a man aged 30 to 45 in good health and CMV-seronegative. Each CDR3 is given with its conserved first and last residue. The order of the fields is clone size, V gene, D gene, J gene, CDR3 DNA, CDR3 protein. A D gene is named only where the DNA matches it firmly. Clone size is stated in some rows and not others, as once, few, many or a class when expanded.

clone_size: few; v_call: TRBV28; d_call: TRBD1; j_call: TRBJ1-4; cdr3_nt: TGTGCCAGCAGTTTCCCCAAGACAGGGCCTAATGAAAAACTGTTTTTT; cdr3_aa: CASSFPKTGPNEKLFF
clone_size: -; v_call: TRBV18; d_call: TRBD1; j_call: TRBJ2-7; cdr3_nt: TGTGCCAGCTCACCACCGACAGGGGACGAGCAGTACTTC; cdr3_aa: CASSPPTGDEQYF
clone_size: once; v_call: TRBV30; d_call: -; j_call: TRBJ2-3; cdr3_nt: TGTGCCTGGAGCTTAGCGAGCACAGATACGCAGTATTTT; cdr3_aa: CAWSLASTDTQYF
clone_size: -; v_call: TRBV19; d_call: TRBD1; j_call: TRBJ1-5; cdr3_nt: TGTGCCAGTACCCAACAGGGGGCTCGCAATCAGCCCCAGCATTTT; cdr3_aa: CASTQQGARNQPQHF
clone_size: -; v_call: TRBV7-2; d_call: -; j_call: TRBJ1-5; cdr3_nt: TGTGCCAGCAGCTTGACCGATAGCAATCAGCCCCGGCATTTT; cdr3_aa: CASSLTDSNQPRHF
clone_size: once; v_call: TRBV19; d_call: -; j_call: TRBJ1-2; cdr3_nt: TGTGCCAGTAGTATACCGAGATACTATGGCTACACCTTC; cdr3_aa: CASSIPRYYGYTF
clone_size: -; v_call: TRBV30; d_call: TRBD2; j_call: TRBJ2-7; cdr3_nt: TGTGCCTGGAGTGTACCAAGACTAGCGCTCGCCTACGAGCAGTACTTC; cdr3_aa: CAWSVPRLALAYEQYF
clone_size: -; v_call: TRBV11-2; d_call: -; j_call: TRBJ1-3; cdr3_nt: TGTGCCAGCAGCTTAAAATGGGCAGGGTCTGGAAACACCATATATTTT; cdr3_aa: CASSLKWAGSGNTIYF
clone_size: -; v_call: TRBV12-5; d_call: -; j_call: TRBJ1-1; cdr3_nt: TGTGCTAGTGGTTTTGGGCCAGGGGTATTTGACACTGAAGCTTTCTTT; cdr3_aa: CASGFGPGVFDTEAFF
clone_size: -; v_call: TRBV5-1; d_call: TRBD1; j_call: TRBJ2-6; cdr3_nt: TGCGCCAGCAGCGACCGGGACAGGGGGTCTTCTGGGGCCAACGTCCTGACTTTC; cdr3_aa: CASSDRDRGSSGANVLTF
clone_size: -; v_call: TRBV14; d_call: TRBD1; j_call: TRBJ1-1; cdr3_nt: TGTGCCTCACGTAAGAGCCAGGGGGCATCCGCTGAAGCTTTCTTT; cdr3_aa: CASRKSQGASAEAFF
clone_size: few; v_call: TRBV13; d_call: -; j_call: TRBJ1-1; cdr3_nt: TGTGCCAGCAGCTCTACCCGAGCCGGAGGGGCTAACACTGAAGCTTTCTTT; cdr3_aa: CASSSTRAGGANTEAFF
clone_size: -; v_call: TRBV28; d_call: TRBD2; j_call: TRBJ2-2; cdr3_nt: TGTGCCAGCAGGGGACTAGCGGGAGCGGTCGGGGAGCTGTTTTTT; cdr3_aa: CASRGLAGAVGELFF